This T cell receptor (beta chain) was recovered during a study of T cell clonotyping in hematopoietic cell transplantation (dated by TCRdb to about 2021). A note on the overall study: Pretransplant samples from recipients were collected after cytoreduction. The study collected 120 to 150 blood samples from approximately 40 consecutive transplant recipients and their related donors. Patients were recruited between September 2015 and early 2017 and followed until late 2020 or death. What the study reported, not specific to this receptor: The sample size was limited, and CD4 and CD8 repertoire contributions could not be separated because cells were not sorted. A decrease in recipient TCR diversity was observed after transplant, and a progressive increase in pathologically expanded clonotypes was seen from day 30 to day 180. Recipient repertoires showed only a small fraction of overlap with donor repertoires, and over 97% appeared de novo at the given depth. Broader TCR repertoire diversity after transplant was predicted by Inverse Simpson Index values from donors and from recipients before transplant.

Counted from cysteine to phenylalanine, this CDR3 has 13 amino acids. CDR3 DNA is the only sequence kept; it has 39 bases, read in frame from the first base. V gives up 0 bases and J gives up 6 bases, and the segment between their germline ends measures 8 bases. According to the germline V gene, CDR1 reads SGHRS and CDR2 reads YFSETQ. The time point label corresponds to: recipient sample about 28 days before transplant, after cytoreduction. Blood from recipients was drawn roughly 28 days before transplant, then again at days 30, 100 and 180 after transplant. Using Nuclei Lysis Solution, genomic DNA was extracted from unfractionated peripheral blood mononuclear cells that were either fresh or cryopreserved. With the immunoSEQ assay, which is a bias-controlled multiplex PCR relying on V- and J-specific primers, TCR beta CDR3 regions were amplified from genomic DNA. A second PCR step added a proprietary barcode and Illumina adapter sequences to the CDR3 amplicons. CDR3 libraries were sequenced on an Illumina MiSeq instrument. The source study handled its data this way. Export and quality control were done with immunoSEQ Analyzer 3.0, while downstream analyses used R Bioconductor and Immunarch. Repertoire metrics were calculated using only productive rearrangements within the normalized downsampled data set. Clonotypes larger than 5 templates in the normalized cohort were defined as pathologically expanded. The Inverse Simpson Index was used to measure repertoire diversity. CMV-specificity analyses were carried out on the non-normalized data set to capture all clonotypes. In its TCRdb copy, this immuneACCESS table keeps in-frame sequences only and misses some clones. Where compared with another copy, unresolved V genes explain less than half of these, and the others have no known cause. V and J calls and clone size are as listed in that table; D and trimming were resolved from the DNA. The sample table holds tens of thousands of clones, of which 86% were seen once. Under 7% of the sample rests with the top ten.

On this clone itself: Its recognized antigen is unknown. Within one base of it there is no much larger clone, and no base qualities were kept.

Sequencing was performed on peripheral blood mononuclear cells, taken before stem cell transplant. This receptor chain uses TRBV5-1 and TRBJ2-3; the D gene lacks a confident call. The receptor was isolated from a man between 60 and 70 years old with biphenotypic leukemia. Some clones in this sample may be carry-over from other donors' samples. The DNA is as follows: TGCGCCAGCAGCTTGGCCTCCGGGGATACGCAGTATTTT. This yields the protein CASSLASGDTQYF.